This paragraph reports one TCR beta chain. The antigen is not known. Germline V gene sequence: CDR1 MNHEY, CDR2 SMNVEV (reference sequence). CDR3 length: 13 residues. For each CDR3 protein, TCRdb gives one entry from its re-call of the 5' RACE reads, without DNA. This table holds over 150,000 distinct CDR3 sequences. The record originates from a study of T cells expressing NK-cell markers. On the study more broadly: Source material for TCR beta repertoires consisted of sorted CD3+CD56+NKG2C+, CD3+CD56+NKG2C- and CD3+CD56-NKG2C+ T cells. Study-wide results and limits: Where a handful of donors were concerned, these clonotypes also led the CD3+CD56-NKG2C+ fraction.

Sequencing input: blood T cells: a sorted CD56 or NKG2C T cell subset, CD4+ or CD8+ T cells, or bulk PBMC T cells (not recorded which). This receptor was taken from a man aged 18-75 years in good health. This chain connects TRBV27 to TRBJ1-5. The CDR3: CASSLQAAGPQHF.